The sequence of this T cell receptor beta chain was determined in a study of OX40 agonist ivuxolimab in advanced cancers. Trimming removed 1 base from V and 0 bases from J, with 16 bases in between. The germline gives CDR1 SGHTA, CDR2 FQGNSA. The CDR3 has 18 amino acids. Assay: immunoSEQ multiplex PCR; the TCRdb copy retains only in-frame clones and omits some. The table shows around 70,000 clones, with 82% occurring only once. V gene TRBV7-2 combines with J gene TRBJ1-5, with D perhaps matching TRBD1 (5 bases). This clonotype was sampled from an adult with an advanced solid tumor such as melanoma, head and neck, liver or kidney cancer. The sample here was CD4+ or CD8+ T cells sorted from blood, taken in a trial of the OX40 agonist ivuxolimab. The CDR3 nucleotides read TGTGCCAGCAGCTTAGAAGGGGTAGGGCACACTAGCAATCAGCCCCAGCATTTT. Translation: CASSLEGVGHTSNQPQHF.